Below, one T cell receptor (beta chain) is given with its context. Some clones are missing from TCRdb's copy, which holds only in-frame ones; the method was immunoSEQ multiplex PCR. The data show about 66,000 clones, with around 82% seen just once and 6.6% held by the top ten. This specimen belongs to a study of blood T cell repertoires in COVID-19. The wider study: COVID-19 samples collected from the United States, Italy and Spain covered acute and convalescent phases. Nucleic acid was either cDNA or gDNA, and it came from T cells, B-cell-depleted T cells, or PBMCs.

The CDR3 contains 11 residues. V dropped 4 bases and J dropped 11 bases, with 11 bases sitting between them. Germline CDR1 is ENHRY and CDR2 is SYGVKD. The source of this sequence is a man in his fifties or sixties with acute or convalescent COVID-19. V usage is TRBV10-3 and J usage is TRBJ1-1; D gene uncertain. The sequencing input was peripheral blood. For the CDR3, the DNA is TGTGCCATCAGTGGCGGCGCAAGGGCTTTCTTT. Its protein product is CAISGGARAFF.